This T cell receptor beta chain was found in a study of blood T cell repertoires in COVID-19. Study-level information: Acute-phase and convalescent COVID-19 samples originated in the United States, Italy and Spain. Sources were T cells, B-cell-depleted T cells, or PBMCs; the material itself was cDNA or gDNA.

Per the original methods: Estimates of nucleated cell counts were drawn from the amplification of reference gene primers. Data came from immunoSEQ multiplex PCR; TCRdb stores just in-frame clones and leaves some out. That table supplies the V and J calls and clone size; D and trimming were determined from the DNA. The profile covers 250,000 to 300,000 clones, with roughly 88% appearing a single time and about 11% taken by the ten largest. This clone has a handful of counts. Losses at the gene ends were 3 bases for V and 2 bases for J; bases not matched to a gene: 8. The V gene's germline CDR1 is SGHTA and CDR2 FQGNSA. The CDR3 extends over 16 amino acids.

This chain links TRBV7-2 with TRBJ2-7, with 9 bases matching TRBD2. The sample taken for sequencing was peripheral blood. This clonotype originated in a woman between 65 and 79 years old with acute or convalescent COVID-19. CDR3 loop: CASSFRRGGTPYEQYF. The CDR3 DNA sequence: TGTGCCAGCAGCTTTCGGCGGGGGGGCACGCCCTACGAGCAGTACTTC.